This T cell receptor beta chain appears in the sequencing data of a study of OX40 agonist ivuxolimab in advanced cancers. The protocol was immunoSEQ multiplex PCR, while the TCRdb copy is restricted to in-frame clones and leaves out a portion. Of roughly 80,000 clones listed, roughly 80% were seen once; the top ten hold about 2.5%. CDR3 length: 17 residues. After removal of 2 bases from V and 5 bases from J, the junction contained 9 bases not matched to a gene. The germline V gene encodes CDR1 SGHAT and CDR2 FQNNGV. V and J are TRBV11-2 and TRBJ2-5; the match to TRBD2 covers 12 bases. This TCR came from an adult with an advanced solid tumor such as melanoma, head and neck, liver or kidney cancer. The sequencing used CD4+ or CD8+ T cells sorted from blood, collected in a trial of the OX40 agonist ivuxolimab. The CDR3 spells CASSLLAGGPGSETQYF. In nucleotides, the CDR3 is TGTGCCAGCAGCTTACTAGCGGGGGGGCCGGGAAGCGAGACCCAGTACTTC. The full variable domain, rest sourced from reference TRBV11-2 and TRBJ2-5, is EAGVAQSPRYKIIEKRQSVAFWCNPISGHATLYWYQQILGQGPKLLIQFQNNGVVDDSQLPKDRFSAERLKGVDSTLKIQPAKLEDSAVYLCASSLLAGGPGSETQYFGPGTRLLVL.